This T cell receptor (beta chain) was captured in a study of regulatory T cells in long-lasting Graves disease. Relying on iRepertoire HTBI primers and Arm-PCR of CDR3 regions, the team built TCR beta libraries. Via MiXCR, TCRdb re-called the multiplex PCR reads, giving one row per CDR3 protein. The sample shows about half a million distinct CDR3 sequences, around a fifth of them seen only once. Overall study results and limits: Persistent patients had more shared public clonotypes (around 2,800) than new patients (about 880). Exclusively peripheral blood, rather than thyroid tissue, was studied.

Time point here: persistent/refractory GD, antithyroid drugs over 5 years with positive TRAb. From RNA extracted from PBMCs, the TCR library was made. With regard to this clonotype: The antigen remains unidentified.

The CDR3 has 16 amino acids. The germline V gene encodes CDR1 SGHAT and CDR2 FQNNGV. V lost 3 bases, J lost 0 bases, and 4 bases stayed unmatched. Sequencing was performed on peripheral blood mononuclear cells (PBMCs), taken when the disease was refractory, from a patient treated with antithyroid drugs. This clonotype originated in a female donor with Graves disease. The chain is built from TRBV11-2 and TRBJ1-3; 8 bases match TRBD1. The chain's CDR3 is CASSFGQGPSGNTIYF. As DNA, the CDR3 is TGTGCCAGCAGCTTTGGACAGGGACCCTCTGGAAACACCATATATTTT.